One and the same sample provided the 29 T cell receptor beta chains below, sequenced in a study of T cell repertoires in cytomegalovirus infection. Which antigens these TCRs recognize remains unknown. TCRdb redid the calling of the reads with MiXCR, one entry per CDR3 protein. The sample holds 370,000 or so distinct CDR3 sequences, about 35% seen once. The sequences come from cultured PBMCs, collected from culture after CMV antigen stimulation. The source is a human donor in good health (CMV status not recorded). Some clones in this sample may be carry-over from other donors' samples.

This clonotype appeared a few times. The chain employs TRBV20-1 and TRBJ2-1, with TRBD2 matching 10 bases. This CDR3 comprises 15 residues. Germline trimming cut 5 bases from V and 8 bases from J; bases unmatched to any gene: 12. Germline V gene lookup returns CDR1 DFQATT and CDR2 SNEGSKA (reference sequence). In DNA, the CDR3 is TGCAGTGCTTGGAAGCTAGCGGGAGAAGGGTATGAGCAGTTCTTC. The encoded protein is CSAWKLAGEGYEQFF.

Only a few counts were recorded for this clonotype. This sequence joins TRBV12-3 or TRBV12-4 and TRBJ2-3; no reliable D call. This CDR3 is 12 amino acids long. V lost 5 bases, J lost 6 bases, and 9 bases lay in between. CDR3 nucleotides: TGTGCCAGCAGTGAACCTCCGGATACGCAGTATTTT. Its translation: CASSEPPDTQYF.

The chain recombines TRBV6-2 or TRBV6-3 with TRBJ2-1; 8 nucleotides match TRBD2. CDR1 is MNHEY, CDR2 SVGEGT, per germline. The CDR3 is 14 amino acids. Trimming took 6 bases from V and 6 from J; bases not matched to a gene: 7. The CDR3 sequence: CASSRRTSRNEQFF. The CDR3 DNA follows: TGTGCCAGCAGCCGTCGGACTAGCCGCAATGAGCAGTTCTTC.

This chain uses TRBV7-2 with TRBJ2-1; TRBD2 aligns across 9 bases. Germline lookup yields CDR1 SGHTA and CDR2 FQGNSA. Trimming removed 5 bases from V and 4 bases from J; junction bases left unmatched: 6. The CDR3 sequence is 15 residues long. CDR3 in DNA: TGTGCCAGCAGCCATACTAGCGGGCCTTACAATGAGCAGTTCTTC. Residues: CASSHTSGPYNEQFF.

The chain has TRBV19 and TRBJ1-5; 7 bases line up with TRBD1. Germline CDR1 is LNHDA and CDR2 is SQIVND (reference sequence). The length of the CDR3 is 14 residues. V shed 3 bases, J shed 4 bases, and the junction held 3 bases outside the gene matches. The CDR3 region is CASSMSTGNQPQHF. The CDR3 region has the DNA TGTGCCAGTAGTATGTCGACAGGGAATCAGCCCCAGCATTTT.

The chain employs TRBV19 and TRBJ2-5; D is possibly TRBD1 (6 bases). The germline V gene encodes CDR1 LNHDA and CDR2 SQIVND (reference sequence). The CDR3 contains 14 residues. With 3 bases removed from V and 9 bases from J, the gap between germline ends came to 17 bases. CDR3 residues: CASSMGAGALAQYF. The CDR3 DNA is TGTGCCAGTAGTATGGGGGCCGGCGCTCTGGCCCAGTACTTC.

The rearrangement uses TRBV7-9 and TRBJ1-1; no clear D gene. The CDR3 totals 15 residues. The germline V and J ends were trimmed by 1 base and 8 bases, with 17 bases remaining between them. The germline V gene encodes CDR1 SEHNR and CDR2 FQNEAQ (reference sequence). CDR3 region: CASSLGPGVSEEAFF. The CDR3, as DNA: TGTGCCAGCAGCTTAGGTCCCGGGGTTTCCGAAGAAGCTTTCTTT. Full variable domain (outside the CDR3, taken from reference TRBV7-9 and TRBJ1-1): DTGVSQNPRHKITKRGQNVTFRCDPISEHNRLYWYRQTLGQGPEFLTYFQNEAQLEKSRLLSDRFSAERPKGSFSTLEIQRTEQGDSAMYLCASSLGPGVSEEAFFGQGTRLTVV.

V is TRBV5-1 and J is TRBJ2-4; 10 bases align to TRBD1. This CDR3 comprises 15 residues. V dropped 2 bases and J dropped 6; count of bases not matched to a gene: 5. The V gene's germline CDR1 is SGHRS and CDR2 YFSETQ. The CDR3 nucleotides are TGCGCCAGCAGCTTCCGGACAGGGGGAATAAACATTCAGTACTTC. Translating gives CASSFRTGGINIQYF.

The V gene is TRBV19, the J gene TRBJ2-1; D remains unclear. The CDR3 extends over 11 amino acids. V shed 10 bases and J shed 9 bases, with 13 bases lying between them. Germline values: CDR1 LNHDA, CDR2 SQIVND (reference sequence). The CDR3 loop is CATQDRSEQFF. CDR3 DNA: TGTGCCACACAAGATCGTTCTGAGCAGTTCTTC. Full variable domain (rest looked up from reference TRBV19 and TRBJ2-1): DGGITQSPKYLFRKEGQNVTLSCEQNLNHDAMYWYRQDPGQGLRLIYYSQIVNDFQKGDIAEGYSVSREKKESFPLTVTSAQKNPTAFYLCATQDRSEQFFGPGTRLTVL.

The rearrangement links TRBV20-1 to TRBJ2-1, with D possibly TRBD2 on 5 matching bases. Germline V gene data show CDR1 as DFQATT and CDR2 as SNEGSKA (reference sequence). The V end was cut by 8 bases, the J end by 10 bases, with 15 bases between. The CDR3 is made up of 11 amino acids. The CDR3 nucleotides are TGCAGTTCCTGCCCAGCGGAAGAGCAGTTCTTC. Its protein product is CSSCPAEEQFF.

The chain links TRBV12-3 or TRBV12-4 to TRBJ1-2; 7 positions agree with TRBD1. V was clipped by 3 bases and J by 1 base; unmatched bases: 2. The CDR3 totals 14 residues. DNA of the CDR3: TGTGCCAGCAGTTTCGACAGGGATAACTATGGCTACACCTTC. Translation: CASSFDRDNYGYTF.

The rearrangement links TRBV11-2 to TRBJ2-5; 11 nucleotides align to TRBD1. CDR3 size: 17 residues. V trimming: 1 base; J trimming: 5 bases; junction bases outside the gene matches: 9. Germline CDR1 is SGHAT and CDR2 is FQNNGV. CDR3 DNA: TGTGCCAGCAGCTTAGTCGGGGGACAGGGGGTGGGGGAGACCCAGTACTTC. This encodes CASSLVGGQGVGETQYF.

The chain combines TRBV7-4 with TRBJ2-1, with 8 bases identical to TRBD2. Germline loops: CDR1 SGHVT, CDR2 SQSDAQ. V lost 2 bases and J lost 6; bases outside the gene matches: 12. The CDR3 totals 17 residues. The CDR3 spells CASSLLAGIVLGNEQFF. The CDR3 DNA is TGTGCCAGCAGCTTACTAGCGGGTATCGTTTTGGGCAATGAGCAGTTCTTC. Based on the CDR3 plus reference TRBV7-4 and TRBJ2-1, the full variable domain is GAGVSQSPRYKVAKRGRDVALRCDSISGHVTLYWYRQTLGQGSEVLTYSQSDAQRDKSGRPSGRFSAERPERSVSTLKIQRTEQGDSAVYLCASSLLAGIVLGNEQFFGPGTRLTVL.

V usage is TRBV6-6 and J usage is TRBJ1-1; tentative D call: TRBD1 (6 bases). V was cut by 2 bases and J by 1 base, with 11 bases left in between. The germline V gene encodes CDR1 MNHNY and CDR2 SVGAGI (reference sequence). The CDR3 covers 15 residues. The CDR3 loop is CASSYADSQNTEAFF. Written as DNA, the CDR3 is TGTGCCAGCAGTTACGCGGACAGCCAGAACACTGAAGCTTTCTTT.

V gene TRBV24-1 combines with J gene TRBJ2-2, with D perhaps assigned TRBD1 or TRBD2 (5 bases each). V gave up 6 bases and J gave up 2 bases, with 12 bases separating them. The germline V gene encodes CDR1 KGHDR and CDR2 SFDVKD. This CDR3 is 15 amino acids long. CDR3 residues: CATSQGRKNTGELFF. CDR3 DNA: TGTGCCACCAGTCAGGGACGGAAAAACACCGGGGAGCTGTTTTTT.

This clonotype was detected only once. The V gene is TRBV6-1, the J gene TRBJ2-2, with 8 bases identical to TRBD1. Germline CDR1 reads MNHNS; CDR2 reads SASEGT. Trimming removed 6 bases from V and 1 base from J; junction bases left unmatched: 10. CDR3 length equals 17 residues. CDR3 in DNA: TGTGCCAGCAGCCAATTACCCGGGACAGGGAACACCGGGGAGCTGTTTTTT. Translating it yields CASSQLPGTGNTGELFF.

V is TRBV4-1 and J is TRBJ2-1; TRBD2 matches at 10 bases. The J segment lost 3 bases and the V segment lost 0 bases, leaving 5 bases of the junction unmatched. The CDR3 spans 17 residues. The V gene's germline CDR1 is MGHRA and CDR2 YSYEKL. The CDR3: CASSQESSGSFYNEQFF. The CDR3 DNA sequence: TGCGCCAGCAGCCAAGAGTCTAGCGGGAGTTTCTACAATGAGCAGTTCTTC.

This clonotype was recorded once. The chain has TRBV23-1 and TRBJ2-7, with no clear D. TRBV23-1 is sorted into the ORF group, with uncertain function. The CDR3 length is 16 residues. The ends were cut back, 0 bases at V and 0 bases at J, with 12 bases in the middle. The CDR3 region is CASSQSELTSSYEQYV. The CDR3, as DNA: TGCGCCAGCAGTCAATCAGAGCTGACGAGCTCCTACGAGCAGTACGTC.

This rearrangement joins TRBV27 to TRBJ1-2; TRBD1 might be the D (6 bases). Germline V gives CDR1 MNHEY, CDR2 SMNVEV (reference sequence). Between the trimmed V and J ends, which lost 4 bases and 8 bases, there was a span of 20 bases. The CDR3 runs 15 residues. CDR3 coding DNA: TGTGCCAGCAGTTCCGGGCCCGGGGGGCGTAGAGGCTACACCTTC. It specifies CASSSGPGGRRGYTF.

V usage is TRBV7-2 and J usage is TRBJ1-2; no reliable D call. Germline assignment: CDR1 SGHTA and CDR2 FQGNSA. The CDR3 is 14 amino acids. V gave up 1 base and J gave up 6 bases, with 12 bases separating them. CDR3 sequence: CASSLDVGMDGYTF. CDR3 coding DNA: TGTGCCAGCAGCTTAGACGTGGGAATGGATGGCTACACCTTC.

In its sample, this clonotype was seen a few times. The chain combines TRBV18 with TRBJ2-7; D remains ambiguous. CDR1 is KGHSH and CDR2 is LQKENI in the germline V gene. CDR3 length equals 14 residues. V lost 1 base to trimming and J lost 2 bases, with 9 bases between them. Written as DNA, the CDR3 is TGTGCCAGCTCACCACGGGATCCGCCCTACGAGCAGTACTTC. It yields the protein CASSPRDPPYEQYF.

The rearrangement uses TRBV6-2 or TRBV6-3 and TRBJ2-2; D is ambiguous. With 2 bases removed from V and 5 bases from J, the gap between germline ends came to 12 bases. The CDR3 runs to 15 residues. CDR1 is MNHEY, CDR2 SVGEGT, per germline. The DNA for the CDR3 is TGTGCCAGCAGTTACCGACTGGATAATACCGGGGAGCTGTTTTTT. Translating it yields CASSYRLDNTGELFF.

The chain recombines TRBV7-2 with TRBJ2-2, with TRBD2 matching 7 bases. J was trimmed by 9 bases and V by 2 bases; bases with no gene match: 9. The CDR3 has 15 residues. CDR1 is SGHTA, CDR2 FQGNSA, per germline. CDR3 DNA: TGTGCCAGCAGCTTATATGGGACTATCGGCTGGGAGCTGTTTTTT. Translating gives CASSLYGTIGWELFF.

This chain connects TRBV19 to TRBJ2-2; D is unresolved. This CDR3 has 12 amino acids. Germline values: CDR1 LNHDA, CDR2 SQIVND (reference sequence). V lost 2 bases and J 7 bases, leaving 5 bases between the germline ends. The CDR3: CASSILIGELFF. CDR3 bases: TGTGCCAGTAGTATACTTATCGGGGAGCTGTTTTTT.

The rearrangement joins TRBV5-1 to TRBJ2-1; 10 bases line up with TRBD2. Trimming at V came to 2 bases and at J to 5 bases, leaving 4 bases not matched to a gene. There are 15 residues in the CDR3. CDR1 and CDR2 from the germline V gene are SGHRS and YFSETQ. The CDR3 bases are TGCGCCAGCAGCTTTAGCGGGAGGAGCGACAATGAGCAGTTCTTC. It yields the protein CASSFSGRSDNEQFF.

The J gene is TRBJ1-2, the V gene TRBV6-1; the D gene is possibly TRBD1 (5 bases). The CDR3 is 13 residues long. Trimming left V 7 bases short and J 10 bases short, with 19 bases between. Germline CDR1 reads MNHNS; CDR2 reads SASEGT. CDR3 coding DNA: TGTGCCAGCACACATTCGGGGGGAATTGCCTACACCTTC. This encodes CASTHSGGIAYTF.

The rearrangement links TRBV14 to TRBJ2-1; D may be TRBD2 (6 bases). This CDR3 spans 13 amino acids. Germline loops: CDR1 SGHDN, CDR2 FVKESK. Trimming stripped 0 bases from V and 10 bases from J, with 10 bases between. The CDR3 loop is CASSQDAGYEQFF. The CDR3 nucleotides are TGTGCCAGCAGCCAAGACGCGGGGTACGAGCAGTTCTTC.

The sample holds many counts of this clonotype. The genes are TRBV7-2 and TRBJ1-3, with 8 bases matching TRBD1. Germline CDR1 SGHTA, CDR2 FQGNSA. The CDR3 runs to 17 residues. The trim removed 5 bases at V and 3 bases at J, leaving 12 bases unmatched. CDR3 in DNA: TGTGCCAGCAGCCCGGACAGGGAAAAATTGGGTGGAAACACCATATATTTT. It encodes CASSPDREKLGGNTIYF. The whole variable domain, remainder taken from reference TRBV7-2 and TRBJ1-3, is GAGVSQSPSNKVTEKGKDVELRCDPISGHTALYWYRQSLGQGLEFLIYFQGNSAPDKSGLPSDRFSAERTGGSVSTLTIQRTQQEDSAVYLCASSPDREKLGGNTIYFGEGSWLTVV.

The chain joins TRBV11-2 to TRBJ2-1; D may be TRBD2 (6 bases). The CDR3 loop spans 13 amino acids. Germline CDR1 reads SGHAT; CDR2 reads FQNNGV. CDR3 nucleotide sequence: TGTGGTACACGGGACTTTGTATCCAATGAGCAGTTCTTC. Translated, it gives CGTRDFVSNEQFF.